This note documents a single T cell receptor beta chain sequence. Its antigen is unidentified. Clones were read by immunoSEQ multiplex PCR, and TCRdb kept only the in-frame ones, dropping some. The sample has about 80,000 clones, roughly 88% seen once. Trimming removed 3 bases at V and 1 base at J, with 8 bases between. Looked up from germline, CDR1 is GTSNPN and CDR2 is SVGIG (reference sequence). The CDR3 length is 13 residues. The sample originates from a study of OX40 agonist ivuxolimab in advanced cancers. The study, taken as a whole, reports: At 0.1 to 3.0 mg/kg, clonal expansion of CD4+ and CD8+ blood T cells had occurred by week 6. Among patients with partial responses at 0.1-3.0 mg/kg, clonal expansion was among the lowest. What antigens the expanded peripheral T cells recognized was never established.

The input for sequencing was CD4+ or CD8+ T cells sorted from blood, taken in a trial of the OX40 agonist ivuxolimab. The receptor's source is an adult with an advanced solid tumor such as melanoma, head and neck, liver or kidney cancer. The chain joins TRBV30 to TRBJ2-3, with D unclear. DNA for the CDR3: TGTGCCTGGAGGGGGTGGGGCACAGATACGCAGTATTTT. As protein: CAWRGWGTDTQYF.